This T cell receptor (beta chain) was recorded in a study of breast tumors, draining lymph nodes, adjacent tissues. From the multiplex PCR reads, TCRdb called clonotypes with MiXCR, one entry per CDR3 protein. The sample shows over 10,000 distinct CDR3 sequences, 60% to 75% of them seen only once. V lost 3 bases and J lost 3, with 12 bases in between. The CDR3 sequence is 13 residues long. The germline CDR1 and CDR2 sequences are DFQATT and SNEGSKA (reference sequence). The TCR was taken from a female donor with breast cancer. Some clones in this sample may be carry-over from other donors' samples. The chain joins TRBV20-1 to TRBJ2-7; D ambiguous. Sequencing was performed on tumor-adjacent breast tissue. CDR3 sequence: CSASKQDNYEQYF. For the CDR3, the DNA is TGCAGTGCTAGTAAGCAAGATAACTACGAGCAGTACTTC.